This T cell receptor beta chain was identified during a study of T cell changes during pregnancy in multiple sclerosis. The germline gives CDR1 SGHTA, CDR2 FQGNSA. The CDR3 contains 11 residues. V gave up 5 bases and J gave up 12 bases, with 11 bases separating them. Assay: immunoSEQ multiplex PCR; the TCRdb copy retains only in-frame clones and omits some. The repertoire consists of fewer than 65,000 clones, with over 85% occurring once and the leading ten covering 2.5% to 3.5%. Sequences were derived from peripheral blood, sampled in the first trimester of pregnancy. The rearrangement uses TRBV7-2 and TRBJ2-1, with D tentatively TRBD2 (5 bases). This sequence was found in a female donor in good health, enrolled as a control in a pregnancy study. The CDR3 sequence: CASSQSRGQFF. CDR3 DNA: TGTGCCAGCAGCCAGTCTCGGGGGCAGTTCTTC.